What follows are 19 T cell receptor beta chains derived from one specimen sequenced in a study of breast tumors, draining lymph nodes, adjacent tissues. TCRdb passed the multiplex PCR reads through MiXCR, listing each CDR3 protein once. The sample has approximately 210,000 distinct CDR3 sequences; under 40% are singletons. The lymph nodes were axillary draining lymph nodes from breast cancer patients. Sequencing input: axillary lymph node tissue. These receptors were collected from a female donor with breast cancer. Some clones in this sample may be carry-over from other donors' samples.

CDR3 in DNA: TGTGCCAGCTCGGTAATGGATACGCAGTATTTT. Its translation: CASSVMDTQYF. The V and J genes are TRBV18 and TRBJ2-3; D uncertain. With 6 bases removed from V and 6 bases from J, the gap between germline ends came to 7 bases. This CDR3 spans 11 amino acids. Germline V gene lookup returns CDR1 KGHSH and CDR2 LQKENI.

In its sample, this clonotype was seen many times. The rearrangement uses TRBV20-1 and TRBJ1-2, with TRBD1 identical over 8 bases. CDR3 length: 16 residues. Germline lookup yields CDR1 DFQATT and CDR2 SNEGSKA (reference sequence). Unmatched junction bases numbered 14, after V lost 0 bases and J lost 8 bases. CDR3 region: CSARDPGQGGPKGYTF. The DNA for the CDR3 is TGCAGTGCTAGAGATCCCGGACAGGGAGGTCCAAAGGGCTACACCTTC.

At least ten counts were recorded for this clonotype. The rearrangement uses TRBV14 and TRBJ1-4; 10 bases are a match to TRBD1. The CDR3 is made up of 15 amino acids. The trim removed 4 bases at V and 6 bases at J, leaving 5 bases unmatched. The germline V gene has CDR1 SGHDN and CDR2 FVKESK. CDR3 nucleotides: TGTGCCAGCAGCCGGGTAGGGACAGGGGATGAAAAACTGTTTTTT. The encoded protein is CASSRVGTGDEKLFF.

This clonotype was observed many times. The V and J genes are TRBV4-2 and TRBJ2-3; D possibly corresponds to TRBD2 (5 bases). There are 13 residues in the CDR3. Germline assignment: CDR1 LGHNA and CDR2 YNFKEQ. The ends were cut back, 1 base at V and 4 bases at J, with 6 bases in the middle. CDR3 amino acids: CASSQGRPDTQYF. CDR3 nucleotides: TGTGCCAGCAGCCAAGGGAGGCCAGATACGCAGTATTTT.

This clonotype was recorded many times. The chain recombines TRBV7-9 with TRBJ2-7, with 7 bases lining up with TRBD1. Per the germline V gene, CDR1 is SEHNR and CDR2 is FQNEAQ (reference sequence). V shed 10 bases and J 2 bases; nucleotides not matched to a gene: 17. The CDR3 has 16 amino acids. The CDR3 sequence is CANAPPNRGEAYEQYF. The CDR3 bases are TGTGCCAACGCGCCCCCGAACAGGGGAGAGGCCTACGAGCAGTACTTC.

As to this clonotype: With a much larger clone just one base away, this may be a read error. The genes are TRBV5-1 and TRBJ2-3; D may correspond to TRBD1 or TRBD2 (5 bases each). Germline V gives CDR1 SGHRS, CDR2 YFSETQ. The CDR3 spans 12 residues. The V and J ends lost 4 bases and 14 bases respectively, with 17 bases between them. The CDR3 region has the DNA TGCGCCAGCAGCGAGGTATTAGGTGGGGGGTATTTT. Translating it yields CASSEVLGGGYF.

This clonotype came up many times. This chain joins TRBV29-1 and TRBJ2-2; TRBD2 matches at 11 bases. V shed 5 bases, J shed 5 bases, and the junction held 4 bases outside the gene matches. CDR1 and CDR2 from the germline V gene are SQVTM and ANQGSEA. The CDR3 is 14 amino acids. CDR3 protein: CSVLAGGRTGELFF. The CDR3, as DNA: TGCAGCGTTTTAGCGGGAGGGCGTACCGGGGAGCTGTTTTTT.

This clonotype turned up a few times. This could be a read error, since a much larger clone is one nucleotide away. The rearrangement links TRBV20-1 to TRBJ1-2; 7 nucleotides agree with TRBD1. Germline values: CDR1 DFQATT, CDR2 SNEGSKA (reference sequence). J lost 8 bases, V lost 3 bases, and 15 bases had no gene match. The CDR3 spans 15 residues. CDR3 sequence (DNA): TGCAGTGCTAGTGGCACCGGGACAGAGGCGTACGGCTACACCTTC. It translates to CSASGTGTEAYGYTF.

The V gene is TRBV29-1, the J gene TRBJ2-2; maybe TRBD2 (7 bases). The CDR3 has 14 amino acids. The V end lost 8 bases, the J end lost 3 bases, and 16 bases lay between the germline ends. CDR1 SQVTM and CDR2 ANQGSEA come from the germline V gene. CDR3 bases: TGCAGCTTGGGGGGGACACGGTACACCGGGGAGCTGTTTTTT. It specifies CSLGGTRYTGELFF.

Of note for this clonotype: This clone may be a read error of a much larger clone one base away. J is TRBJ1-5 and V is TRBV6-5; 12 nucleotides align to TRBD1. CDR1 MNHEY and CDR2 SVGAGI come from the germline V gene. CDR3 size: 14 residues. Unmatched junction bases numbered 3, after V lost 5 bases and J lost 7 bases. CDR3 sequence reads: CASSRDRGRQPQHF. For the CDR3, the DNA is TGTGCCAGCAGTCGGGACAGGGGGCGACAGCCCCAGCATTTT.

This clonotype appeared many times. The V call is TRBV28, the J call TRBJ2-7, with D perhaps TRBD2 (5 bases). CDR1 and CDR2 from the germline V gene are MDHEN and SYDVKM. The length of the CDR3 is 12 residues. Trimming left V 3 bases short and J 7 bases short, with 10 bases between. CDR3 in DNA: TGTGCCAGCAGTTTCCGAGGGAGTGAGCAGTACTTC. Translated: CASSFRGSEQYF.

This clonotype was detected many times. This rearrangement joins TRBV7-2 to TRBJ1-3, with a tentative D call TRBD1 (5 bases). The germline V gene has CDR1 SGHTA and CDR2 FQGNSA. The CDR3 is made up of 14 amino acids. Trimming took 2 bases from V and 2 from J, leaving 7 bases between them. The CDR3, as DNA: TGTGCCAGCAGCTTAAGCAGGGCTGGAAACACCATATATTTT. It translates to CASSLSRAGNTIYF.

This clonotype has just a few counts. This may be a read error, as it is one base from a much larger clone. The chain links TRBV11-2 to TRBJ2-5; unclear D gene. The CDR3 length is 13 residues. From germline, CDR1 is SGHAT and CDR2 FQNNGV. DNA for the CDR3: TGTGCCAGCAGCTTAGATTGGCAAGCGACCCAGTACTTC. It translates to CASSLDWQATQYF.

The chain joins TRBV28 to TRBJ1-2, with TRBD1 matching over 10 bases. Per the germline V gene, CDR1 is MDHEN and CDR2 is SYDVKM. V gave up 6 bases and J gave up 8 bases; unmatched junction bases: 18. This CDR3 contains 17 residues. In nucleotides, the CDR3 is TGTGCCAGCAGACCCCTGCCTTGGACAGGGGGGAGGTGGGGCTACACCTTC. Translation gives CASRPLPWTGGRWGYTF.

This clonotype was detected ten times or more. The chain joins TRBV6-5 to TRBJ2-3, with TRBD1 identical over 8 bases. Trimming at V came to 6 bases and at J to 4 bases, leaving 12 bases not matched to a gene. The CDR3 has 16 amino acids. The germline V gene has CDR1 MNHEY and CDR2 SVGAGI. CDR3 residues: CASSLLGGRGPDTQYF. CDR3 bases: TGTGCCAGCAGCCTCCTCGGGGGCAGGGGGCCAGATACGCAGTATTTT.

Many counts were recorded for this clonotype. The V and J genes are TRBV2 and TRBJ2-1; 7 bases line up with TRBD2. Germline CDR1 reads SNHLY; CDR2 reads FYNNEI. V lost 4 bases, J lost 9 bases, and 6 bases stayed unmatched. This CDR3 has 13 amino acids. CDR3 coding DNA: TGTGCCAGCAGTGTTAATAGGGAGGGTGAGCAGTTCTTC. Its translation is CASSVNREGEQFF.

At least ten counts were recorded for this clonotype. The chain combines TRBV6-6 with TRBJ2-3; 10 bases fit TRBD2. This CDR3 has 13 amino acids. Trimming cost V 10 bases and J 4 bases; bases outside gene matches: 5. Germline CDR1 is MNHNY and CDR2 is SVGAGI (reference sequence). The CDR3 nucleotides are TGTGCCACCAAAAGCGGGGGGGCAGATACGCAGTATTTT. Translated: CATKSGGADTQYF.

This clonotype was recorded many times. The rearrangement links TRBV2 to TRBJ2-1, with 9 positions matching TRBD2. Trimming at V came to 9 bases and at J to 2 bases, leaving 5 bases not matched to a gene. Germline V CDR1 and CDR2: SNHLY, FYNNEI. The CDR3 has 14 residues. In nucleotides, the CDR3 is TGTGCCAGACGGAGCGGGAGGCCCTACAATGAGCAGTTCTTC. This sequence encodes CARRSGRPYNEQFF.

Concerning this clonotype: This could be a read error, since a much larger clone is one nucleotide away. The chain has TRBV6-1 and TRBJ2-2; D ambiguous. The CDR3 consists of 11 residues. Per the germline V gene, CDR1 is MNHNS and CDR2 is SASEGT. The V gene lost 9 bases and the J gene lost 3 bases, with 5 bases spanning the gap. This chain's CDR3 is CARGHTGELFF. CDR3 nucleotide sequence: TGTGCCAGAGGCCACACCGGGGAGCTGTTTTTT.